This T cell receptor (beta chain) was captured in a study of blood T cell repertoires in COVID-19. For the study at large: Sites in the United States, Italy and Spain provided acute and convalescent COVID-19 samples. T cells, B-cell-depleted T cells, or PBMCs provided the cDNA or gDNA that served as material.

The CDR3 sequence is 15 residues long. The V gene's germline CDR1 is GTSNPN and CDR2 SVGIG (reference sequence). With V trimmed by 2 bases and J by 5 bases, 11 bases remained unmatched. Original methodology: Reference gene primer amplification yielded estimated nucleated cell counts. The protocol was immunoSEQ multiplex PCR, while the TCRdb copy is restricted to in-frame clones and leaves out a portion. V, J and clone size are those of that table, while D and trimming were read from the DNA. Here the sample spans fewer than 70,000 clones, 85% being singletons. The sequencing input was peripheral blood. The gene calls are TRBV30 and TRBJ2-7, with 8 bases aligning to TRBD1. The clonotype originates from a man in his forties or fifties with acute or convalescent COVID-19. This CDR3 reads CAWSYLDRAPHEQYF. The CDR3 nucleotides are TGTGCCTGGAGTTACTTGGACAGGGCGCCCCACGAGCAGTACTTC.